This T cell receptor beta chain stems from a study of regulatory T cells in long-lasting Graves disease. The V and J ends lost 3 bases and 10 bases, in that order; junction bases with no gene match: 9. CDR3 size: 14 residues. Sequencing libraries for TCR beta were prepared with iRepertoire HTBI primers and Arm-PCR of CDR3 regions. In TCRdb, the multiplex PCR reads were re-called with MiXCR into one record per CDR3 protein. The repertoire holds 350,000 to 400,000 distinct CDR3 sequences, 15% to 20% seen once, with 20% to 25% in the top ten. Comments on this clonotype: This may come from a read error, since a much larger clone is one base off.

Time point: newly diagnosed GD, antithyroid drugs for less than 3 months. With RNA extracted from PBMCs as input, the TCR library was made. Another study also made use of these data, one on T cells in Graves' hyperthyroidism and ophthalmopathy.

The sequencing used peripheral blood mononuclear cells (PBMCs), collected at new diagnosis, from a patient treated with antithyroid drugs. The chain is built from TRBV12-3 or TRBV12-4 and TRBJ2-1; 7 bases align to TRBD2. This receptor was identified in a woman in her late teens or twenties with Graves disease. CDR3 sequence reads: CASSLGGALDEQFF. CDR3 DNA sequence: TGTGCCAGCAGTTTGGGAGGGGCGCTCGACGAGCAGTTCTTC.